Listed below are T cell receptor beta chains from one sample, sequenced in a study of cytomegalovirus exposure and HLA in healthy donors. Method: immunoSEQ multiplex PCR; TCRdb's copy keeps in-frame clones and lacks some. The data show about 180,000 clones, with more than 75% seen just once and less than 2% held by the top ten. The sequenced sample was PBMCs. These receptors all stem from a man between 40 and 49 years old in good health and CMV-seronegative. Each CDR3 is given with its conserved first and last residue. Fields, in order: D gene, V gene, clone size, J gene, CDR3 protein, CDR3 DNA. D genes are given only for firm matches. Clone size is not always given. Where it is, it says once, few, many or a class for expanded clones.

NA	TRBV7-2	NA	TRBJ2-2	CASSPRPIRGGELFF	TGTGCCAGCAGCCCCCGACCCATCCGGGGCGGGGAGCTGTTTTTT
TRBD2	TRBV18	once	TRBJ2-5	CASSPPGLAGQETQYF	TGTGCCAGCTCACCACCGGGACTAGCGGGGCAAGAGACCCAGTACTTC
TRBD2	TRBV7-6	NA	TRBJ2-1	CASSFSGTSDSSYNEQFF	TGTGCCAGCAGCTTCTCCGGGACTAGCGACAGCTCCTACAATGAGCAGTTCTTC
NA	TRBV7-8	NA	TRBJ1-1	CASSHRQEAFF	TGTGCCAGCAGCCACCGACAGGAAGCTTTCTTT
TRBD2	TRBV7-6	NA	TRBJ2-3	CASSLVGRSTDTQYF	TGTGCCAGCAGCTTAGTCGGGAGGAGCACAGATACGCAGTATTTT
NA	TRBV7-8	NA	TRBJ2-7	CASSWGLEQYF	TGTGCCAGCAGCTGGGGACTCGAGCAGTACTTC
TRBD1	TRBV7-2	NA	TRBJ2-1	CASSLTRQGEFF	TGTGCCAGCAGCTTAACAAGACAGGGCGAGTTCTTC
NA	TRBV28	few	TRBJ1-1	CASSLWQGGTEAFF	TGTGCCAGCAGTTTATGGCAGGGTGGCACTGAAGCTTTCTTT
TRBD1	TRBV7-9	NA	TRBJ2-1	CSSSLGQASYNEQFF	TGTTCCAGCAGCTTAGGACAGGCTTCTTACAATGAGCAGTTCTTC
TRBD1	TRBV10-1	NA	TRBJ1-1	CAIRGPTEAFF	TGCGCCATCAGGGGGCCCACTGAAGCTTTCTTT
TRBD2	TRBV4-3	few	TRBJ2-1	CASSQDSLAGASYEQFF	TGCGCCAGCAGCCAAGATTCCCTAGCGGGAGCTAGCTATGAGCAGTTCTTC
NA	TRBV6-1	NA	TRBJ2-7	CASSVRTVEQYF	TGTGCCAGCAGTGTGCGGACAGTCGAGCAGTACTTC
TRBD1	TRBV7-6	NA	TRBJ1-3	CASSPGTGGGNTIYF	TGTGCCAGCAGCCCCGGGACAGGGGGCGGAAACACCATATATTTT
TRBD1	TRBV11-3	NA	TRBJ1-6	CASSTHRGPGSPLHF	TGTGCCAGCAGCACCCACAGGGGGCCGGGTTCACCCCTCCACTTT
TRBD1	TRBV4-1	NA	TRBJ2-7	CASSQGVGTGAYEQYF	TGCGCCAGCAGCCAAGGCGTTGGGACAGGTGCCTACGAGCAGTACTTC
TRBD1	TRBV7-2	once	TRBJ2-7	CASSLLTGFGEQYF	TGTGCCAGCAGCTTATTGACAGGGTTCGGGGAGCAGTACTTC
NA	TRBV29-1	NA	TRBJ1-1	CSVVLSPASGMNTEAFF	TGCAGCGTTGTCCTGTCCCCTGCGTCGGGAATGAACACTGAAGCTTTCTTT
NA	TRBV5-4	NA	TRBJ1-1	CASSSRDKNTEAFF	TGTGCCAGCAGCTCCCGGGACAAGAACACTGAAGCTTTCTTT
NA	TRBV30	NA	TRBJ1-2	CAWSEAPYGYTF	TGTGCCTGGTCAGAGGCCCCCTATGGCTACACCTTC
NA	TRBV7-3	NA	TRBJ1-1	CASSLSGARSEAFF	TGTGCCAGCAGCTTATCAGGGGCAAGATCTGAAGCTTTCTTT
NA	TRBV5-1	NA	TRBJ2-5	CASSPVGGGSKTQYF	TGCGCCAGCAGCCCGGTCGGAGGGGGCAGTAAGACCCAGTACTTC
TRBD1	TRBV9	few	TRBJ2-7	CASSKRTGGNYEQYF	TGTGCCAGCAGCAAGCGGACAGGGGGAAATTACGAGCAGTACTTC
TRBD1	TRBV30	NA	TRBJ1-2	CAWGGTGRGYTF	TGTGCCTGGGGTGGGACAGGGAGGGGCTACACCTTC
NA	TRBV7-2	once	TRBJ1-2	CASSPSGENYGYTF	TGTGCCAGCAGCCCCTCGGGGGAAAACTATGGCTACACCTTC
NA	TRBV4-2	NA	TRBJ1-4	CATQGSYLATNEKLFF	TGTGCCACACAGGGCTCATACCTTGCAACTAATGAAAAACTGTTTTTT
NA	TRBV6-4	once	TRBJ2-1	CASSDSRGEQFF	TGTGCCAGCAGTGACTCGAGAGGTGAGCAGTTCTTC
TRBD2	TRBV4-2	NA	TRBJ2-3	CASSQVTSGGDTQYF	TGTGCCAGCAGCCAAGTAACTAGCGGGGGGGATACGCAGTATTTT
TRBD2	TRBV7-2	few	TRBJ2-1	CASSLEQAGTSYQFF	TGTGCCAGCAGCTTGGAACAGGCAGGGACTAGTTATCAGTTCTTC
TRBD2	TRBV28	few	TRBJ2-3	CASSPPGTRPLYTQYF	TGTGCCAGCAGTCCCCCCGGGACTAGGCCCCTCTATACGCAGTATTTT
NA	TRBV28	NA	TRBJ1-1	CASSTYYRVNTEAFF	TGTGCCAGCAGTACCTACTACCGGGTGAACACTGAAGCTTTCTTT
TRBD1	TRBV28	NA	TRBJ2-5	CASSTRQGQETQYF	TGTGCCAGCAGTACACGACAGGGTCAAGAGACCCAGTACTTC
TRBD2	TRBV7-2	NA	TRBJ2-7	CASSLRSGGAYEQYF	TGTGCCAGCAGCTTAAGGAGCGGGGGGGCCTACGAGCAGTACTTC
NA	TRBV21-1	NA	TRBJ2-7	CASSKGLGRGSFYEQYF	TGTGCCAGCAGCAAAGGGCTTGGAAGGGGATCCTTCTACGAGCAGTACTTC
NA	TRBV30	NA	TRBJ1-1	CADRTDGRGIAEAFF	TGTGCCGATCGAACGGATGGCAGGGGAATCGCTGAAGCTTTCTTT
NA	TRBV11-2	few	TRBJ2-1	CASSPAAGTHNEQFF	TGTGCCAGCAGCCCGGCAGCGGGTACCCACAATGAGCAGTTCTTC
TRBD1	TRBV7-2	once	TRBJ2-3	CASSLGQPLGTQYF	TGTGCCAGCAGCTTGGGACAGCCCCTAGGGACGCAGTATTTT
NA	TRBV6-6	once	TRBJ2-6	CASMSQDYSGANVLTF	TGTGCCAGCATGTCCCAGGACTACTCTGGGGCCAACGTCCTGACTTTC
TRBD1	TRBV10-3	NA	TRBJ2-7	CAISESTGVNYEQYF	TGTGCCATCAGTGAGTCGACAGGGGTAAACTACGAGCAGTACTTC
TRBD2	TRBV4-3	NA	TRBJ2-7	CASSQDGTSQGEQYF	TGCGCCAGCAGCCAAGATGGGACTAGCCAGGGCGAGCAGTACTTC
NA	TRBV28	NA	TRBJ1-2	CASRTEAYGYTF	TGTGCCAGCAGGACGGAGGCCTATGGCTACACCTTC
TRBD2	TRBV7-6	once	TRBJ2-3	CASSLELALSTDTQYF	TGTGCCAGCAGCTTAGAACTAGCGCTTAGCACAGATACGCAGTATTTT
TRBD1	TRBV6-1	NA	TRBJ2-7	CASSLQGADEQYF	TGTGCCAGCAGCTTACAGGGGGCGGACGAGCAGTACTTC
TRBD1	TRBV5-4	NA	TRBJ2-1	CASSLAYRDRYNEQFF	TGTGCCAGCAGCCTGGCTTACCGGGACAGATACAATGAGCAGTTCTTC
TRBD1	TRBV5-5	NA	TRBJ1-2	CASSLGGTGGRYGYTF	TGTGCCAGCAGCTTGGGAGGGACAGGGGGCCGGTATGGCTACACCTTC
TRBD1	TRBV19	NA	TRBJ2-1	CASSGGQGWHEQFF	TGTGCCAGTAGTGGGGGACAGGGGTGGCATGAGCAGTTCTTC
NA	TRBV5-1	NA	TRBJ1-5	CASSHTAGSYQPQHF	TGCGCCAGCAGCCACACGGCAGGATCCTATCAGCCCCAGCATTTT
TRBD1	TRBV6-1	NA	TRBJ1-2	CASSEGQGGFYGYTF	TGTGCCAGCAGTGAAGGACAGGGGGGATTCTATGGCTACACCTTC
NA	TRBV7-9	NA	TRBJ1-4	CASSTRQATNEKLFF	TGTGCCAGCAGCACCCGACAGGCAACTAATGAAAAACTGTTTTTT
NA	TRBV28	NA	TRBJ2-6	CASSSRGRGLGSGANVLTF	TGTGCCAGCAGTTCCAGGGGTAGGGGCTTAGGCTCTGGGGCCAACGTCCTGACTTTC
TRBD2	TRBV6-5	NA	TRBJ2-3	CASSLSGAVGDTQYF	TGTGCCAGCAGTCTTAGCGGGGCCGTCGGAGATACGCAGTATTTT
TRBD2	TRBV7-2	NA	TRBJ2-7	CASSASGGAYEQYF	TGTGCCAGCAGCGCTAGCGGGGGGGCCTACGAGCAGTACTTC
NA	TRBV4-2	NA	TRBJ2-7	CASSQDSVKSRYEQYF	TGTGCCAGCAGCCAAGATTCGGTAAAGTCTCGGTACGAGCAGTACTTC
TRBD1	TRBV19	NA	TRBJ1-1	CASTTGVVGEAFF	TGTGCCAGTACCACAGGGGTGGTGGGGGAAGCTTTCTTT
TRBD1	TRBV19	once	TRBJ2-7	CASSSIDRAREQYF	TGTGCCAGTAGTAGTATTGACAGGGCTCGCGAGCAGTACTTC